One and the same sample provided the 10 T cell receptor beta chains below, sequenced in a study of OX40 agonist ivuxolimab in advanced cancers. Libraries were prepared by immunoSEQ multiplex PCR; TCRdb keeps only in-frame clonotypes and omits some of them. The sample includes under 85,000 clones, nearly 95% of them seen just once. The sequences come from CD4+ or CD8+ T cells sorted from blood, collected in a trial of the OX40 agonist ivuxolimab. Every receptor here comes from an adult with an advanced solid tumor such as melanoma, head and neck, liver or kidney cancer.

This chain uses TRBV4-2 with TRBJ2-3; the D is unclear. The CDR3 spans 11 residues. Trimming cost V 3 bases and J 5 bases, with 3 bases left between them. Germline V CDR1 and CDR2: LGHNA, YNFKEQ. CDR3 residues: CASSQGDTQYF. DNA for the CDR3: TGTGCCAGCAGCCAGGGAGATACGCAGTATTTT.

The J gene is TRBJ2-2, the V gene TRBV11-2, with D hard to call. Germline CDR1 SGHAT, CDR2 FQNNGV. Deletions cut 5 bases from V and 8 bases from J, with 12 bases between. This CDR3 region has 13 residues. This CDR3 is CASSIGLWGELFF. CDR3 bases: TGTGCCAGCAGCATCGGTCTTTGGGGGGAGCTGTTTTTT. The whole variable domain, filled in from reference TRBV11-2 and TRBJ2-2, reads EAGVAQSPRYKIIEKRQSVAFWCNPISGHATLYWYQQILGQGPKLLIQFQNNGVVDDSQLPKDRFSAERLKGVDSTLKIQPAKLEDSAVYLCASSIGLWGELFFGEGSRLTVL.

The gene calls are TRBV14 and TRBJ1-1, with a weak D call TRBD1 (6 bases). V dropped 4 bases and J dropped 3 bases, with 6 bases sitting between them. Germline-derived CDR1 and CDR2 are SGHDN and FVKESK. This CDR3 contains 12 residues. The CDR3 loop is CASSPGDTEAFF. DNA of the CDR3: TGTGCCAGCAGCCCAGGGGACACTGAAGCTTTCTTT. Variable domain in full (rest from reference TRBV14 and TRBJ1-1): EAGVTQFPSHSVIEKGQTVTLRCDPISGHDNLYWYRRVMGKEIKFLLHFVKESKQDESGMPNNRFLAERTGGTYSTLKVQPAELEDSGVYFCASSPGDTEAFFGQGTRLTVV.

The chain is built from TRBV9 and TRBJ1-1; D unclear. Germline-derived CDR1 and CDR2 are SGDLS and YYNGEE. The CDR3 totals 13 residues. Trimming took 6 bases from V and 6 from J, leaving 15 bases between them. The CDR3 spells CASTPPDGSEAFF. The CDR3 DNA sequence: TGTGCCAGCACCCCCCCAGACGGTTCTGAAGCTTTCTTT.

The rearrangement links TRBV15 to TRBJ1-5; no firm D call. The CDR3 is 14 amino acids. Germline V CDR1 and CDR2: LNHNV, YYDKDF (reference sequence). V shed 8 bases and J shed 2 bases, with 13 bases lying between them. The CDR3: CATDPGQGNQPQHF. The DNA for the CDR3 is TGTGCCACCGACCCCGGGCAGGGCAATCAGCCCCAGCATTTT.

This clone was counted once. This rearrangement joins TRBV12-5 to TRBJ2-3, with D maybe TRBD2 (5 bases). CDR1 is LGHNT, CDR2 FRNRAP, per germline. The CDR3 runs to 17 residues. The ends were cut back, 1 base at V and 5 bases at J, with 19 bases in the middle. The CDR3 is CASGLDPLTTPRDTQYF. The DNA for the CDR3 is TGTGCTAGTGGTTTGGACCCCTTGACTACTCCGCGAGATACGCAGTATTTT.

The chain carries TRBV19 and TRBJ2-7, with 9 bases matching TRBD2. Per germline, CDR1 LNHDA and CDR2 SQIVND (reference sequence). Trimming cost V 8 bases and J 3 bases; bases outside gene matches: 5. This CDR3 spans 13 amino acids. For the CDR3, the DNA is TGTGCCAGTGCCCCTAGCGGGGACTACGAGCAGTACTTC. Its translation: CASAPSGDYEQYF.

This clone has just a few counts. This rearrangement joins TRBV7-8 to TRBJ2-3, with 13 bases aligning to TRBD2. The CDR3 is 18 residues long. Germline CDR1 reads SGHVS; CDR2 reads FQNEAQ. The V segment lost 5 bases and the J segment 3 bases; nucleotides outside the gene matches: 11. As DNA, the CDR3 is TGTGCCAGCAGCCGAAGCGGACTAGCGGGAGTGGTGACAGATACGCAGTATTTT. Translating gives CASSRSGLAGVVTDTQYF.

This chain links TRBV19 with TRBJ2-1; 10 bases align to TRBD2. This CDR3 is 19 amino acids long. Germline CDR1 reads LNHDA; CDR2 reads SQIVND (reference sequence). V trimming: 4 bases; J trimming: 3 bases; junction bases outside the gene matches: 15. In nucleotides, the CDR3 is TGTGCCAGTAGTAGCCCTTCCAGGCTAGCGGGAGTTATCTACAATGAGCAGTTCTTC. Its protein product is CASSSPSRLAGVIYNEQFF.

The chain links TRBV19 to TRBJ2-2; 8 bases map to TRBD2. The J segment lost 5 bases and the V segment lost 2 bases, leaving 4 bases of the junction unmatched. Germline V gene lookup returns CDR1 LNHDA and CDR2 SQIVND (reference sequence). The CDR3 consists of 15 residues. DNA for the CDR3: TGTGCCAGTAGTATAAGCGGGAGTGGGACCGGGGAGCTGTTTTTT. Encoded protein: CASSISGSGTGELFF.